The 13 T cell receptor beta chains below were found in one sample sequenced in a study of T cells in Graves' hyperthyroidism and ophthalmopathy. Amplified regions were TCR beta CDR3 sequences from RNA transcripts. First-round RT-PCR targeting the TCR CDR3 was performed with the HTBI primer set. Each CDR3 protein gets one entry after TCRdb re-called the multiplex PCR reads with MiXCR. The repertoire includes more than 500,000 distinct CDR3 sequences, 16% of them detected once, and over 3.5% sits in the top ten. Sequencing was performed on blood. The receptors stem from a young woman with Graves' hyperthyroidism.

V is TRBV19 and J is TRBJ2-7; D is uncertain. Per germline, CDR1 LNHDA and CDR2 SQIVND (reference sequence). CDR3 length: 13 residues. V dropped 3 bases and J dropped 4 bases, with 10 bases sitting between them. This chain's CDR3 is CASSIDPDYEQYF. The CDR3 DNA reads as TGTGCCAGTAGTATTGATCCAGATTACGAGCAGTACTTC.

The genes are TRBV9 and TRBJ2-5; 9 bases fit TRBD1. This CDR3 has 15 residues. Germline assignment: CDR1 SGDLS and CDR2 YYNGEE. Losses at the gene ends were 2 bases for V and 5 bases for J; bases not matched to a gene: 7. This CDR3 reads CASSVARTGVETQYF. In DNA form, the CDR3 reads TGTGCCAGCAGCGTTGCTAGGACAGGGGTCGAGACCCAGTACTTC.

V gene TRBV6-1 combines with J gene TRBJ1-5; D perhaps matches TRBD1 (5 bases). Germline V gene data show CDR1 as MNHNS and CDR2 as SASEGT. Deletions cut 6 bases from V and 6 bases from J, with 12 bases between. The CDR3 extends over 13 amino acids. The CDR3 DNA sequence: TGTGCCAGCAGCTCAGGGTCGGCTCAGCCCCAGCATTTT. It is translated as CASSSGSAQPQHF.

This clonotype was seen many times. The chain has TRBV30 and TRBJ2-1; no firm D call. CDR1 GTSNPN and CDR2 SVGIG come from the germline V gene (reference sequence). The length of the CDR3 is 11 residues. Trimming removed 0 bases at V and 9 bases at J, with 6 bases between. The CDR3: CAWSVGFEQFF. The CDR3 coding sequence is TGTGCCTGGAGTGTAGGTTTTGAGCAGTTCTTC.

The CDR3 region has the DNA TGTGCCAGCGCTCTGGTCAGAAGATCTAATGAAAAACTGTTTTTT. Translating it yields CASALVRRSNEKLFF. The chain has TRBV6-1 and TRBJ1-4; D ambiguous. The CDR3 has 15 residues. CDR1 is MNHNS and CDR2 is SASEGT in the germline V gene. Trimming pared 8 bases from V and 3 bases from J, leaving 16 bases between.

This clonotype appeared many times. The genes are TRBV27 and TRBJ1-2; TRBD1 matches 7 bases. The CDR3 is 13 amino acids. CDR1 and CDR2 (germline): MNHEY, SMNVEV (reference sequence). Trimming removed 7 bases from V and 7 bases from J; junction bases left unmatched: 9. The DNA for the CDR3 is TGTGCCAGCATCAGTCACAGGGGTGGTGGCTACACCTTC. It specifies CASISHRGGGYTF.

This clonotype turned up a few times. The gene calls are TRBV27 and TRBJ2-1, with 7 nucleotides matching TRBD1. This CDR3 has 19 amino acids. V lost 4 bases, J lost 8 bases, and 23 bases stayed unmatched. CDR1 is MNHEY and CDR2 is SMNVEV in the germline V gene (reference sequence). CDR3: CASSSRRLGRQGRIHEQFF. The CDR3 nucleotides are TGTGCCAGCAGTTCCCGTCGGTTGGGAAGACAGGGTCGAATCCATGAGCAGTTCTTC.

The gene calls are TRBV19 and TRBJ2-7; D perhaps matches TRBD1 (5 bases). Germline CDR1 reads LNHDA; CDR2 reads SQIVND (reference sequence). The length of the CDR3 is 14 residues. The V end was cut by 7 bases, the J end by 2 bases, with 15 bases between. The chain's CDR3 is CASKPAGYTYEQYF. The CDR3 DNA reads TGTGCCAGTAAACCGGCAGGGTATACCTACGAGCAGTACTTC.

V gene TRBV4-1 combines with J gene TRBJ1-4, with 7 bases that match TRBD1. CDR3 size: 16 residues. V lost 0 bases, J lost 8 bases, and 9 bases stayed unmatched. Germline CDR1 is MGHRA and CDR2 is YSYEKL. The CDR3 bases are TGCGCCAGCAGCCAAGACTCTACGGCAGGGGGAGAAAAACTGTTTTTT. It yields the protein CASSQDSTAGGEKLFF.

The chain links TRBV6-1 to TRBJ2-2; 8 nucleotides agree with TRBD2. V was pared by 8 bases and J by 3 bases, with 5 bases of the junction left unmatched. CDR1 is MNHNS, CDR2 SASEGT, per germline. The CDR3 is 14 amino acids. CDR3 DNA: TGTGCCAGCCAAGGACTAGCAGACACCGGGGAGCTGTTTTTT. It yields the protein CASQGLADTGELFF.

This clonotype was observed at least ten times. This chain joins TRBV3-1 and TRBJ2-1, with no clear D. V dropped 4 bases and J dropped 8 bases, with 6 bases sitting between them. Germline CDR1 is LGHDT and CDR2 is YNNKEL (reference sequence). The CDR3 has 11 amino acids. CDR3 residues: CASSREDEQFF. Here the CDR3 DNA reads TGTGCCAGCAGCCGAGAAGATGAGCAGTTCTTC.

The V call is TRBV10-3, the J call TRBJ2-1; 9 bases map to TRBD2. Germline V gives CDR1 ENHRY, CDR2 SYGVKD. Unmatched junction bases numbered 19, after V lost 3 bases and J lost 4 bases. The CDR3 spans 20 residues. CDR3 in amino acids: CAISEPGASGTEGWYNEQFF. CDR3 sequence (DNA): TGTGCCATCAGTGAACCAGGCGCTAGCGGGACGGAGGGGTGGTACAATGAGCAGTTCTTC.

This clonotype was seen repeatedly, ten times or more. The chain uses TRBV3-1 and TRBJ2-7, with TRBD2 identical over 7 bases. J was trimmed by 5 bases and V by 1 base; bases with no gene match: 5. The CDR3 runs to 14 residues. Looked up from germline, CDR1 is LGHDT and CDR2 is YNNKEL (reference sequence). This chain's CDR3 is CASSQAGLSDEQYF. DNA of the CDR3: TGTGCCAGCAGCCAAGCGGGACTAAGCGACGAGCAGTACTTC.